This T cell receptor beta chain was observed in a study of molecular identifiers for immune sequencing clone quantification. Germline V gene lookup returns CDR1 LGHDT and CDR2 YNNKEL (reference sequence). Trimming left V 3 bases short and J 3 bases short, with 17 bases between. This CDR3 has 16 residues. TCRdb recomputed calls from the PCR reads with MiXCR, one row per CDR3 protein. The sample carries around 460,000 distinct CDR3 sequences, less than 30% recorded once. General observations from the study: Whereas clones above 20 RNA copies held under 1% of naive-cell molecules, they held over 98% of effector molecules. Detectable among roughly 1 million naive cells, according to reports, was Jurkat TCR RNA spiked in from one cell.

This clonotype was seen more than once but under ten times. Its antigen is not identified. Sequencing input: naive CD8+ T cells from blood, with Jurkat cell RNA spiked in. Subset: FACS-sorted CD8+CD4-CCR7+CD45RA+ naive T cells. V gene TRBV3-1 combines with J gene TRBJ1-1; D remains ambiguous. This receptor was obtained from a human donor in good health. Some libraries in this study had Jurkat cell RNA spiked in. The CDR3 DNA reads TGTGCCAGCAGCCAGCCCTTCGCGGGTGGCGACACTGAAGCTTTCTTT. Translation gives CASSQPFAGGDTEAFF.